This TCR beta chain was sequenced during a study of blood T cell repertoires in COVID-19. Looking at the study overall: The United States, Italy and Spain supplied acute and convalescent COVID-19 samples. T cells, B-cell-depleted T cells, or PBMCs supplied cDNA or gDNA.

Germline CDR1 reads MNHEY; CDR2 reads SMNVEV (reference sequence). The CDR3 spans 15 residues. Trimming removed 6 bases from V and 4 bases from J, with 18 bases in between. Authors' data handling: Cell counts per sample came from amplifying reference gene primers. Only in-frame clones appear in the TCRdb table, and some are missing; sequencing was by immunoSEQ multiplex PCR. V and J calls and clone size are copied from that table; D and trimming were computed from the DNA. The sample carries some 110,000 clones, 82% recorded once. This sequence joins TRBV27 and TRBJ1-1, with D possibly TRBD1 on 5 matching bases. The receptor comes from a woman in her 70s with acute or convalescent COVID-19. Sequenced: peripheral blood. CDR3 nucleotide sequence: TGTGCCAGCAGACCCACGAGTGGAGGGGCCACTGAAGCTTTCTTT. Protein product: CASRPTSGGATEAFF.